This passage covers 12 T cell receptor beta chains from one sample sequenced in a study of blood T cell repertoires in COVID-19. TCRdb's copy holds only in-frame clones and misses some; the assay was immunoSEQ multiplex PCR. Among about 89,000 clones listed, 82% were seen once. The material sequenced was peripheral blood. The receptors shown here come from a man aged 65 to 79 with acute or convalescent COVID-19.

The rearrangement links TRBV18 to TRBJ1-2; D perhaps matches TRBD1 (5 bases). Per germline, CDR1 KGHSH and CDR2 LQKENI. V lost 5 bases and J 6 bases, leaving 19 bases between the germline ends. This CDR3 is 15 amino acids long. The CDR3 protein is CASSTTSLKGDGYTF. In nucleotides, the CDR3 is TGTGCCAGCTCAACTACGTCCCTAAAAGGGGATGGCTACACCTTC.

V usage is TRBV19 and J usage is TRBJ2-7; 9 nucleotides line up with TRBD2. Germline CDR1 LNHDA, CDR2 SQIVND (reference sequence). Trimming at V came to 3 bases and at J to 6 bases, leaving 6 bases not matched to a gene. The CDR3 runs to 14 residues. The CDR3, as DNA: TGTGCCAGTAGTATCGGCGGGAGGGGTTCCGAGCAGTACTTC. Its protein product is CASSIGGRGSEQYF.

The CDR3 bases are TGTGCCTGGAGTGTACAAACAGGGGAGACCCAGTACTTC. Protein product: CAWSVQTGETQYF. The V gene is TRBV30, the J gene TRBJ2-5, with D perhaps TRBD1 (6 bases). V was pared by 0 bases and J by 5 bases, with 10 bases between. The germline V gene encodes CDR1 GTSNPN and CDR2 SVGIG (reference sequence). CDR3 length: 13 amino acids.

The genes are TRBV7-9 and TRBJ1-1; D unresolved. Trimming left V 5 bases short and J 3 bases short, with 13 bases between. This CDR3 region has 14 residues. Germline CDR1 and CDR2: SEHNR and FQNEAQ (reference sequence). CDR3 sequence (DNA): TGTGCCAGCAGCCCCTTGACTTTATACACTGAAGCTTTCTTT. Translated: CASSPLTLYTEAFF.

The chain uses TRBV24-1 and TRBJ1-1; 7 bases match TRBD1. With 5 bases clipped from V and 3 bases from J, the junction kept 2 bases outside the gene matches. The CDR3 has 13 residues. Germline V gives CDR1 KGHDR, CDR2 SFDVKD. CDR3 sequence (DNA): TGTGCCACCAGTGTAGGGACAGACACTGAAGCTTTCTTT. Translation: CATSVGTDTEAFF.

A single count supports this clone. This rearrangement joins TRBV9 to TRBJ2-7; a possible D gene is TRBD1 (7 bases). Germline assignment: CDR1 SGDLS and CDR2 YYNGEE. There are 14 residues in the CDR3. V lost 3 bases, J lost 2 bases, and 12 bases lay in between. The CDR3: CASSGGDSAYEQYF. The CDR3, as DNA: TGTGCCAGCAGCGGGGGGGACAGTGCCTACGAGCAGTACTTC.

V is TRBV28 and J is TRBJ1-2; D is perhaps TRBD1 (5 bases). The CDR3 is 14 amino acids. CDR1 MDHEN and CDR2 SYDVKM come from the germline V gene. The V end lost 5 bases, the J end lost 4 bases, and 14 bases lay between the germline ends. CDR3 in amino acids: CASSPRGVIYGYTF. DNA of the CDR3: TGTGCCAGCAGTCCCCGGGGGGTTATCTATGGCTACACCTTC.

This clone was counted between two and nine times. The rearrangement uses TRBV7-9 and TRBJ2-6; D remains ambiguous. The CDR3 has 15 amino acids. Germline V gene lookup returns CDR1 SEHNR and CDR2 FQNEAQ (reference sequence). Trimming stripped 0 bases from V and 1 base from J, with 4 bases between. This CDR3 is CASSLAGSGANVLTF. CDR3 DNA sequence: TGTGCCAGCAGCTTAGCCGGTTCTGGGGCCAACGTCCTGACTTTC.

The chain is built from TRBV27 and TRBJ2-7; D is perhaps TRBD2 (6 bases). The V end was cut by 5 bases, the J end by 3 bases, with 26 bases between. The germline gives CDR1 MNHEY, CDR2 SMNVEV (reference sequence). The CDR3 covers 18 residues. The CDR3 is CASSPPGLVSNRDYEQYF. CDR3 sequence (DNA): TGTGCCAGCAGTCCTCCGGGACTTGTGTCCAACCGGGACTACGAGCAGTACTTC.

J is TRBJ1-2 and V is TRBV7-3; 11 positions agree with TRBD1. This CDR3 spans 16 amino acids. Germline V lookup: CDR1 SGHTA, CDR2 FQGTGA. Unmatched junction bases numbered 13, after V lost 5 bases and J lost 8 bases. The CDR3 is CASSTRTGGRDSGYTF. The CDR3 DNA follows: TGTGCCAGCAGCACCCGGACAGGGGGCCGGGATTCGGGCTACACCTTC.

The chain employs TRBV7-6 and TRBJ1-1, with a weak D call TRBD1 (5 bases). Trimming left V 1 base short and J 4 bases short, with 13 bases between. The CDR3 sequence is 15 residues long. Germline-derived CDR1 and CDR2 are SGHVS and FNYEAQ. The CDR3 DNA sequence: TGTGCCAGCAGCTTAGTGTTAGGGGCCGGCACTGAAGCTTTCTTT. Protein sequence: CASSLVLGAGTEAFF.

CDR3 region: CASRKTGEHKDTQYF. CDR3 nucleotide sequence: TGTGCCAGCAGAAAAACAGGGGAACATAAGGATACGCAGTATTTT. The chain has TRBV6-4 and TRBJ2-3; the match to TRBD1 covers 7 bases. Per the germline V gene, CDR1 is MRHNA and CDR2 is SNTAGT. J was trimmed by 6 bases and V by 6 bases; bases with no gene match: 12. The length of the CDR3 is 15 residues.